This T cell receptor (beta chain) appears in the sequencing data of a study of blood T cell repertoires in COVID-19. This CDR3 contains 14 residues. Trimming took off 8 bases at V and 1 base at J, with 12 bases between the two ends. CDR1 MNHEY and CDR2 SMNVEV come from the germline V gene (reference sequence). In the original workflow: Researchers report that nucleated cell counts were estimated from reference gene primer amplification. Clones were read by immunoSEQ multiplex PCR, and TCRdb kept only the in-frame ones, dropping some. V, J and clone size derive from that table, while D and trimming were established from the DNA sequence. Found here are 200,000 to 250,000 clones, approximately 88% of them singletons; the top ten hold roughly 3.7%.

This chain connects TRBV27 to TRBJ2-1; D remains ambiguous. Specimen: PBMCs or T cells enriched from blood (not recorded which). This TCR was recovered from a woman aged 25-40 years who had been exposed to COVID-19. CDR3 nucleotides: TGTGCCAGCGGATTCTCCGGGTCCTACAATGAGCAGTTCTTC. Translating gives CASGFSGSYNEQFF.